These T cell receptor beta chains were read from a single sample in a study of T cells after yellow fever vaccination. TCRdb re-analysed the 5' RACE reads in MiXCR, keeping a single row per CDR3 protein. The table lists about 400,000 distinct CDR3 sequences, approximately 5.7% of them singletons. Sequences were derived from PBMCs, sampled 5 days after the yellow fever booster vaccination. The source of these receptors is a man between 25 and 39 years old who received the YFV17D yellow fever vaccine. Each CDR3 is given with its conserved first and last residue. Each record gives: V gene, J gene, clone size, D gene, CDR3 DNA, CDR3 protein. A D gene is named only where the DNA matches it firmly. A row's size may be missing; if present it is once, few, many or a size class.

V: TRBV10-3; J: TRBJ2-7; size: -; D: -; DNA: TGTGCCATCAGTGAGTCGACATCGGGTCCCTACGAGCAGTACTTC; CDR3: CAISESTSGPYEQYF
V: TRBV9; J: TRBJ2-3; size: few; D: -; DNA: TGTGCCAGCAGCGTAGACAAGGGACACTTGACGCAGTATTTT; CDR3: CASSVDKGHLTQYF
V: TRBV29-1; J: TRBJ1-1; size: few; D: -; DNA: TGCAGCGTTCACAGGGAGGTGAAAGCTTTCTTT; CDR3: CSVHREVKAFF
V: TRBV12-3/TRBV12-4; J: TRBJ2-1; size: many; D: TRBD2; DNA: TGTGCCAGCAGTTTAGTAGCGGGAGGCCAATATGAGCAGTTCTTC; CDR3: CASSLVAGGQYEQFF
V: TRBV5-1; J: TRBJ2-1; size: many; D: -; DNA: TGCGCCAGTCGGGACGAGCGGATGGGTTATGAGCAGTTCTTC; CDR3: CASRDERMGYEQFF
V: TRBV10-1; J: TRBJ2-3; size: -; D: -; DNA: TGCGCCAGCAGAGGACAAATCACAGATACGCAGTATTTT; CDR3: CASRGQITDTQYF
V: TRBV5-1; J: TRBJ2-3; size: many; D: -; DNA: TGCGCCAGCAGTACTAGTCCCACAGATACGCAGTATTTT; CDR3: CASSTSPTDTQYF
V: TRBV7-9; J: TRBJ2-1; size: few; D: -; DNA: TGTGCCAGCAGCTCCCCGGACGGGGGGCCTAACTACAATGAGCAGTTCTTC; CDR3: CASSSPDGGPNYNEQFF
V: TRBV5-1; J: TRBJ1-1; size: few; D: TRBD1; DNA: TGCGCCAGCAGCGCGGGACAGGGATACACTGAAGCTTTCTTT; CDR3: CASSAGQGYTEAFF
V: TRBV5-4; J: TRBJ2-5; size: -; D: -; DNA: TGTGCCAGCAGCTTGAACGGCCCAAGGGAGACCCAGTACTTC; CDR3: CASSLNGPRETQYF
V: TRBV6-2/TRBV6-3; J: TRBJ2-1; size: -; D: TRBD2; DNA: TGTGCCAGCAGGCCGGGACTAGCGTACAATGAGCAGTTCTTC; CDR3: CASRPGLAYNEQFF
V: TRBV12-3/TRBV12-4; J: TRBJ2-3; size: many; D: -; DNA: TGTGCCAGCATTCAACGACCGGGGCCCACTGATACGCAGTATTTT; CDR3: CASIQRPGPTDTQYF
V: TRBV20-1; J: TRBJ2-7; size: many; D: -; DNA: TGCAGTGCTAGAGATCGGAACCAAATCCAGCAGTACTTC; CDR3: CSARDRNQIQQYF
V: TRBV20-1; J: TRBJ2-3; size: few; D: TRBD1; DNA: TGCAGTGCTAGGTACAGGGGGGCAGATACGCAGTATTTT; CDR3: CSARYRGADTQYF
V: TRBV20-1; J: TRBJ1-1; size: -; D: -; DNA: TGCAGTGCTAGGCCGGGAGATATGAACACTGAAGCTTTCTTT; CDR3: CSARPGDMNTEAFF
V: TRBV13; J: TRBJ2-3; size: -; D: -; DNA: TGTGCCAGCAGCTTAGAGGCCAGCGCGCTCTTCACAGATACGCAGTATTTT; CDR3: CASSLEASALFTDTQYF
V: TRBV5-1; J: TRBJ2-1; size: many; D: -; DNA: TGCGCCAGCAGCGGACAGCACAATGAGCAGTTCTTC; CDR3: CASSGQHNEQFF
V: TRBV5-5; J: TRBJ2-7; size: many; D: TRBD1; DNA: TGTGCCAGCAGAAGGGACAGGGGGTACACGGGCTACGAGCAGTACTTC; CDR3: CASRRDRGYTGYEQYF